The 5 T cell receptor beta chains below come from one sample, sequenced in a study of blood T cell repertoires in COVID-19. This table comes from immunoSEQ multiplex PCR, and its TCRdb copy is limited to in-frame clones, with some not included. In the table there are about 500,000 clones, roughly 89% of which are singletons. Sequences were obtained from peripheral blood. Receptors originate from a woman between 45 and 60 years old with COVID-19, enrolled during active disease.

This clone was counted between two and nine times. The rearrangement joins TRBV19 to TRBJ1-4; the D gene is possibly TRBD1 (6 bases). Germline loops: CDR1 LNHDA, CDR2 SQIVND (reference sequence). The ends were cut back, 6 bases at V and 6 bases at J, with 14 bases in the middle. The CDR3 contains 14 residues. CDR3 DNA sequence: TGTGCCAGTAGAACAGGGTACGGCGATGAAAAACTGTTTTTT. Its translation: CASRTGYGDEKLFF.

The chain couples TRBV19 to TRBJ1-1; D call uncertain. CDR1 is LNHDA and CDR2 is SQIVND in the germline V gene (reference sequence). V was clipped by 8 bases and J by 1 base, with 14 bases between them. This CDR3 is 14 amino acids long. CDR3 nucleotide sequence: TGTGCCAGTGCCTCTCCGAGGCAGAACACTGAAGCTTTCTTT. It specifies CASASPRQNTEAFF.

The chain is built from TRBV11-3 and TRBJ2-1; D is possibly TRBD1 (6 bases). The CDR3 extends over 14 amino acids. Germline CDR1 reads SGHNT; CDR2 reads YENEEA. Deletions cut 1 base from V and 10 bases from J, with 14 bases between. Written as DNA, the CDR3 is TGTGCCAGCAGCTTAGGGCCCCAGGGGAGCGAGCAGTTCTTC. Translated: CASSLGPQGSEQFF. Drawing the rest from reference TRBV11-3 and TRBJ2-1, the complete variable domain is EAGVVQSPRYKIIEKKQPVAFWCNPISGHNTLYWYLQNLGQGPELLIRYENEEAVDDSQLPKDRFSAERLKGVDSTLKIQPAELGDSAVYLCASSLGPQGSEQFFGPGTRLTVL.

The chain uses TRBV9 and TRBJ1-2; perhaps TRBD1 as D (5 bases). V was trimmed by 3 bases and J by 12 bases, leaving 24 bases between them. The germline gives CDR1 SGDLS, CDR2 YYNGEE. There are 15 residues in the CDR3. CDR3 protein: CASSAEGRGPSPNTF. The CDR3 DNA reads as TGTGCCAGCAGCGCAGAAGGGAGGGGACCCAGTCCGAACACCTTC. Drawing the rest from reference TRBV9 and TRBJ1-2, the complete variable domain is DSGVTQTPKHLITATGQRVTLRCSPRSGDLSVYWYQQSLDQGLQFLIQYYNGEERAKGNILERFSAQQFPDLHSELNLSSLELGDSALYFCASSAEGRGPSPNTFGSGTRLTVV.

This clone was detected once. This chain joins TRBV27 and TRBJ2-7; tentatively, D is TRBD2 (5 bases). CDR3 length: 14 residues. Germline assignment: CDR1 MNHEY and CDR2 SMNVEV (reference sequence). The V gene lost 4 bases and the J gene lost 0 bases, with 10 bases spanning the gap. CDR3 protein: CASSWTGSSYEQYF. The CDR3 DNA is TGTGCCAGCAGTTGGACGGGGAGCTCCTACGAGCAGTACTTC.